The 8 T cell receptor beta chains in this list originate from one sample, sequenced in a study of blood T cell repertoires in COVID-19. Generated by immunoSEQ multiplex PCR, the TCRdb table keeps only in-frame clones and is missing some. Among under 200,000 clones listed, about 81% were seen once. Sequences were obtained from PBMCs or T cells enriched from blood (not recorded which). Receptors were obtained from a man aged 50-59 years who had recovered from COVID-19.

The genes are TRBV18 and TRBJ2-5; possible D gene TRBD1, 6 bases. Trimming removed 3 bases at V and 10 bases at J, with 12 bases between. The CDR3 is 12 residues long. The germline CDR1 and CDR2 sequences are KGHSH and LQKENI. The CDR3 protein is CASSPDSQDQYF. The CDR3 coding sequence is TGTGCCAGCTCACCGGACAGCCAGGACCAGTACTTC.

Comments on this clone: The same CDR3 arises from other DNA sequences in this sample as well. The chain combines TRBV7-2 with TRBJ2-5, with TRBD2 identical over 8 bases. The CDR3 runs to 16 residues. In germline, CDR1 is SGHTA, CDR2 FQGNSA. The V segment lost 0 bases and the J segment 2 bases; nucleotides outside the gene matches: 5. For the CDR3, the DNA is TGTGCCAGCAGCTTAGCCGGGGGGGGGCGGCAAGAGACCCAGTACTTC. This sequence encodes CASSLAGGGRQETQYF. The full variable domain, rest sourced from reference TRBV7-2 and TRBJ2-5, is GAGVSQSPSNKVTEKGKDVELRCDPISGHTALYWYRQSLGQGLEFLIYFQGNSAPDKSGLPSDRFSAERTGGSVSTLTIQRTQQEDSAVYLCASSLAGGGRQETQYFGPGTRLLVL.

The rearrangement uses TRBV6-5 and TRBJ1-4, with 11 bases that match TRBD1. This CDR3 contains 13 residues. CDR1 is MNHEY, CDR2 SVGAGI, per germline. The ends lost 6 bases at V and 9 bases at J; junction bases unmatched: 3. The CDR3 DNA is TGTGCCAGCAGCGGACAGGGGGCGCAAAAACTGTTTTTT. Its protein product is CASSGQGAQKLFF.

The chain combines TRBV6-5 with TRBJ2-2; 9 bases align to TRBD1. Germline V gene data show CDR1 as MNHEY and CDR2 as SVGAGI. The CDR3 is 15 residues long. J was trimmed by 6 bases and V by 8 bases; bases with no gene match: 10. This CDR3 is CASGLGQGLPGELFF. CDR3 in DNA: TGTGCCAGCGGCTTAGGACAGGGGCTACCCGGGGAGCTGTTTTTT.

This chain joins TRBV2 and TRBJ1-2; D is possibly TRBD1 (6 bases). Between the trimmed V and J ends, which lost 7 bases and 4 bases, there was a span of 10 bases. The germline V gene encodes CDR1 SNHLY and CDR2 FYNNEI. The CDR3 covers 12 residues. Here the CDR3 DNA reads TGTGCCAGCAATTTGGACAGCTATGGCTACACCTTC. As protein: CASNLDSYGYTF. The full variable domain, rest sourced from reference TRBV2 and TRBJ1-2, is EPEVTQTPSHQVTQMGQEVILRCVPISNHLYFYWYRQILGQKVEFLVSFYNNEISEKSEIFDDQFSVERPDGSNFTLKIRSTKLEDSAMYFCASNLDSYGYTFGSGTRLTVV.

V and J are TRBV18 and TRBJ2-7; D is uncertain. Trimming took off 3 bases at V and 3 bases at J, with 12 bases between the two ends. Germline lookup yields CDR1 KGHSH and CDR2 LQKENI. This CDR3 is 14 amino acids long. This CDR3 is CASSPNDWYYEQYF. The CDR3 DNA sequence: TGTGCCAGCTCACCGAACGACTGGTACTACGAGCAGTACTTC.

The chain has TRBV5-1 and TRBJ1-4; D not certain. V dropped 4 bases and J dropped 2 bases, with 15 bases sitting between them. Germline V CDR1 and CDR2: SGHRS, YFSETQ. The CDR3 loop spans 16 amino acids. As DNA, the CDR3 is TGCGCCAGCAGCCCCAGGCCAGGAGGGACTAATGAAAAACTGTTTTTT. It specifies CASSPRPGGTNEKLFF.

This clone was detected only a few times. The chain is built from TRBV7-8 and TRBJ1-6, with D possibly matching TRBD1 (6 bases). The CDR3 is made up of 17 amino acids. Germline V lookup: CDR1 SGHVS, CDR2 FQNEAQ. V gave up 2 bases and J gave up 7 bases, with 18 bases separating them. The DNA for the CDR3 is TGTGCCAGCAGCTTATCATCGGGGGGGCGCGGAAATTCACCCCTCCACTTT. Amino acid sequence: CASSLSSGGRGNSPLHF.